These 18 T cell receptor beta chains originate from one sample sequenced in a study of cytomegalovirus exposure and HLA in healthy donors. The PCR used 60 Vbeta and 13 Jbeta primers. The protocol was immunoSEQ multiplex PCR, while the TCRdb copy is restricted to in-frame clones and leaves out a portion. The data show some 150,000 clones, with roughly 80% seen just once and under 4.5% held by the top ten. The sample taken for sequencing was PBMCs. The receptor set was obtained from a man aged 40-50 years in good health and CMV-seropositive.

This clone was found once. The chain carries TRBV7-8 and TRBJ1-2; the D gene is possibly TRBD1 (5 bases). The V and J ends lost 4 bases and 6 bases respectively, with 24 bases between them. This CDR3 region has 17 residues. Germline values: CDR1 SGHVS, CDR2 FQNEAQ. CDR3 sequence (DNA): TGTGCCAGCAGCTCCGCCTTGACCCGCAGGGTCATCGATGGCTACACCTTC. Amino acids: CASSSALTRRVIDGYTF.

This clone turned up a few times. The rearrangement uses TRBV9 and TRBJ2-1, with D unclear. Per germline, CDR1 SGDLS and CDR2 YYNGEE. This CDR3 is built from 14 residues. V gave up 0 bases and J gave up 6 bases, with 10 bases separating them. CDR3: CASSVEMGLNEQFF. The CDR3 DNA follows: TGTGCCAGCAGCGTAGAAATGGGCCTCAATGAGCAGTTCTTC. The variable domain in full, with the rest retrieved from reference TRBV9 and TRBJ2-1, is DSGVTQTPKHLITATGQRVTLRCSPRSGDLSVYWYQQSLDQGLQFLIQYYNGEERAKGNILERFSAQQFPDLHSELNLSSLELGDSALYFCASSVEMGLNEQFFGPGTRLTVL.

The V call is TRBV27, the J call TRBJ2-2, with D possibly matching TRBD2 (7 bases). Germline V gene sequence: CDR1 MNHEY, CDR2 SMNVEV (reference sequence). The CDR3 contains 16 residues. The V gene lost 3 bases and the J gene lost 5 bases, with 16 bases spanning the gap. CDR3 coding DNA: TGTGCCAGCAGTTTGTTCGGGGGGCGGCGGACCGGGGAGCTGTTTTTT. It codes for CASSLFGGRRTGELFF.

The chain employs TRBV27 and TRBJ2-7; D possibly corresponds to TRBD1 (5 bases). The CDR3 spans 13 residues. The V end lost 4 bases, the J end lost 0 bases, and 7 bases lay between the germline ends. Per the germline V gene, CDR1 is MNHEY and CDR2 is SMNVEV (reference sequence). The CDR3 DNA follows: TGTGCCAGCAGTTACAGGAGCTCCTACGAGCAGTACTTC. It codes for CASSYRSSYEQYF.

The V call is TRBV5-6, the J call TRBJ2-7; 9 nucleotides agree with TRBD1. J was trimmed by 1 base and V by 0 bases; bases with no gene match: 8. This CDR3 comprises 17 residues. Germline V gene sequence: CDR1 SGHDT, CDR2 YYEEEE. CDR3 loop: CASSLEAGTGQSYEQYF. The CDR3 DNA follows: TGTGCCAGCAGCTTGGAAGCCGGGACAGGGCAGTCCTACGAGCAGTACTTC.

The chain has TRBV4-3 and TRBJ2-2, with 12 positions matching TRBD1. Germline values: CDR1 LGHNA, CDR2 YSLEER. The CDR3 consists of 15 residues. Losses at the gene ends were 6 bases for V and 5 bases for J; bases not matched to a gene: 4. CDR3 region: CASRRDRGRTGELFF. In nucleotides, the CDR3 is TGCGCCAGCAGACGGGACAGGGGGCGTACCGGGGAGCTGTTTTTT.

The J gene is TRBJ2-7, the V gene TRBV11-2; D gene unclear. This CDR3 region has 13 residues. Germline CDR1 reads SGHAT; CDR2 reads FQNNGV. Deletions cut 2 bases from V and 6 bases from J, with 11 bases between. The CDR3 is CASSLNGETEQYF. The CDR3 DNA is TGTGCCAGCAGCTTAAACGGTGAAACCGAGCAGTACTTC.

This rearrangement joins TRBV7-6 to TRBJ2-1, with a tentative D call TRBD2 (6 bases). The length of the CDR3 is 18 residues. The germline V gene encodes CDR1 SGHVS and CDR2 FNYEAQ. The V end was cut by 5 bases, the J end by 0 bases, with 20 bases between. The CDR3 nucleotides read TGTGCCAGCAGCCCCCGATCTTCTGGGGGGTCCTCCTACAATGAGCAGTTCTTC. The encoded protein is CASSPRSSGGSSYNEQFF.

CDR3 DNA: TGTGCCAGCTCACCACCTTTGGCAAACACCGGGGAGCTGTTTTTT. Encoded protein: CASSPPLANTGELFF. V usage is TRBV18 and J usage is TRBJ2-2; unclear D gene. The CDR3 loop spans 15 amino acids. Trimming removed 0 bases from V and 2 bases from J, with 7 bases in between. CDR1 KGHSH and CDR2 LQKENI come from the germline V gene.

This rearrangement joins TRBV6-5 to TRBJ1-5, with D maybe TRBD1 (6 bases). The CDR3 is made up of 13 amino acids. Per germline, CDR1 MNHEY and CDR2 SVGAGI. Trimming left V 6 bases short and J 9 bases short, with 15 bases between. CDR3: CASRQGLLAPQHF. In DNA form, the CDR3 reads TGTGCCAGCAGGCAGGGGCTGTTAGCGCCCCAGCATTTT.

CDR3 protein: CASSVGGGGGEQYF. The CDR3 DNA sequence: TGTGCCAGCAGCGTAGGTGGCGGGGGTGGCGAGCAGTACTTC. The chain carries TRBV9 and TRBJ2-7; TRBD2 aligns across 7 bases. V was clipped by 0 bases and J by 6 bases; unmatched bases: 6. The CDR3 loop spans 14 amino acids. The germline V gene has CDR1 SGDLS and CDR2 YYNGEE.

V and J are TRBV2 and TRBJ1-5; D gene uncertain. Germline values: CDR1 SNHLY, CDR2 FYNNEI. V gave up 6 bases and J gave up 2 bases, with 14 bases separating them. The CDR3 has 15 amino acids. CDR3 region: CASRVLALGNQPQHF. The DNA for the CDR3 is TGTGCCAGCAGGGTTTTGGCTCTAGGCAATCAGCCCCAGCATTTT.

This chain links TRBV23-1 with TRBJ2-7; 10 bases are shared with TRBD1. TRBV23-1 is an ORF for which the function is uncertain. The CDR3 sequence is 15 residues long. Trimming removed 1 base from V and 5 bases from J; junction bases left unmatched: 5. The CDR3 is CASSQFEGQGNEQYF. The CDR3 DNA reads TGCGCCAGCAGTCAATTTGAGGGACAGGGGAACGAGCAGTACTTC.

The gene calls are TRBV30 and TRBJ1-5; D unresolved. There are 13 residues in the CDR3. Germline-derived CDR1 and CDR2 are GTSNPN and SVGIG (reference sequence). V lost 0 bases and J lost 1, with 4 bases in between. DNA of the CDR3: TGTGCCTGGAGTGTAGCAAGCAATCAGCCCCAGCATTTT. Protein: CAWSVASNQPQHF.

The CDR3 DNA is TGCGCCAGCAGCTTGGAGGGGGGGCTGGGCTCTGGGGCCAACGTCCTGACTTTC. The encoded protein is CASSLEGGLGSGANVLTF. V gene TRBV5-1 combines with J gene TRBJ2-6, with D possibly being TRBD2 (7 bases). Trimming shortened V by 0 bases and J by 0 bases, and 13 bases separated the two germline ends. Germline CDR1 SGHRS, CDR2 YFSETQ. The CDR3 loop spans 18 amino acids.

The chain couples TRBV2 to TRBJ2-1; TRBD2 matches at 11 bases. V trimming: 6 bases; J trimming: 7 bases; junction bases outside the gene matches: 5. Germline-derived CDR1 and CDR2 are SNHLY and FYNNEI. This CDR3 has 14 residues. This CDR3 reads CASRRLAGGNEQFF. As DNA, the CDR3 is TGTGCCAGCAGGCGCCTAGCGGGAGGTAATGAGCAGTTCTTC.

In this sample, this clone turned up once. This chain uses TRBV6-1 with TRBJ2-5; D perhaps matches TRBD2 (6 bases). The better agreement between TRBJ2-7 and the DNA end casts doubt on the J call. The CDR3 is 15 residues long. Germline V lookup: CDR1 MNHNS, CDR2 SASEGT. This CDR3 is CASSEVLGLRDEQYF. CDR3 DNA: TGTGCCAGCAGTGAAGTTTTGGGACTTCGGGACGAGCAGTACTTC.

The chain carries TRBV5-6 and TRBJ1-2; the D gene is possibly TRBD1 (6 bases). This CDR3 spans 14 amino acids. Germline V gene lookup returns CDR1 SGHDT and CDR2 YYEEEE. The germline V and J ends were trimmed by 1 base and 4 bases, with 11 bases remaining between them. The DNA of the CDR3 is TGTGCCAGCAGCTTGAGGGCAGGGGCCTATGGCTACACCTTC. This gives the protein CASSLRAGAYGYTF.